This entry is about one TCR beta chain. The junction and the germline gene differ at one end; a read error may be behind it. Every bit of the isolated RNA underwent reverse transcription, so sequencing read expressed TCRB transcripts. Deep immunoSEQ sequencing covered naive, central memory and regulatory T cell samples. Method: immunoSEQ multiplex PCR; TCRdb's copy keeps in-frame clones and lacks some. The table lists more than 30,000 clones, 55% to 70% of them singletons. The CDR3 contains 15 residues. In germline, CDR1 is LNHDA, CDR2 SQIVND (reference sequence). The entry originates in a study of beta chain features in type 1 diabetes. Study as a whole: What patients shared with healthy donors was a similar profile of age, gender and cell yields.

The chain couples TRBV19 to TRBJ2-7, with 8 bases fitting TRBD2. The source is a woman younger than 45 in good health. The sequenced material came from Tregs from blood. The CDR3 region has the DNA TGTACCAGTAGCCCCAGGTCGGGAGGGCTTTACGAGCAGTACTTC. Its translation: CTSSPRSGGLYEQYF.